Sequencing of this TCR beta chain was carried out in a study of blood T cell repertoires in COVID-19. On the study more broadly: Samples came from the United States, Italy and Spain, spanning acute and convalescent COVID-19.

Symptom resolution, clearance, or two negative PCRs marked donors in Cohort 3 as recovered. Assay: immunoSEQ multiplex PCR; the TCRdb copy retains only in-frame clones and omits some. The table lists approximately 490,000 clones, about 85% of them singletons. Trimming took 3 bases from V and 5 from J; bases not matched to a gene: 4. CDR1 KGHDR and CDR2 SFDVKD come from the germline V gene. CDR3 length: 14 residues. This clone was found a few times. Source material: PBMCs or T cells enriched from blood (not recorded which). The origin of this receptor is a woman between 18 and 29 years old who had recovered from COVID-19. This chain connects TRBV24-1 to TRBJ2-5; TRBD1 agrees at 8 bases. CDR3 region: CATSDQNRGETQYF. In nucleotides, the CDR3 is TGTGCCACCAGTGATCAAAACAGGGGGGAGACCCAGTACTTC.